Below, 17 T cell receptor beta chains from the same sample are listed, as sequenced in a study of shared clonotypes between healthy human individuals. Repertoires were generated with immunoSEQ multiplex PCR, while TCRdb's copy carries only in-frame clones and drops some. The sample yields roughly 2.2 million clones, roughly 90% seen once. Source material: naive CD4+ T cells from PBMCs. Subset indicated: CD45RA+ positively selected. The receptors were gathered from a man between 18 and 35 years old in good health. Some clones in this sample may be carry-over from other donors' samples.

V and J are TRBV5-1 and TRBJ2-5; a weak D match, TRBD1 (6 bases). This CDR3 has 13 residues. Germline assignment: CDR1 SGHRS and CDR2 YFSETQ. Trimming cost V 1 base and J 6 bases, with 10 bases left between them. CDR3 nucleotides: TGCGCCAGCAGCTTGACAGGGAGAAAGACCCAGTACTTC. This translates into CASSLTGRKTQYF. Full variable domain (remainder filled in from reference TRBV5-1 and TRBJ2-5): KAGVTQTPRYLIKTRGQQVTLSCSPISGHRSVSWYQQTPGQGLQFLFEYFSETQRNKGNFPGRFSGRQFSNSRSEMNVSTLELGDSALYLCASSLTGRKTQYFGPGTRLLVL.

The chain is built from TRBV5-4 and TRBJ1-4, with D possibly matching TRBD1 (5 bases). CDR1 is SGHNT, CDR2 YYREEE, per germline (reference sequence). This CDR3 spans 16 amino acids. The germline V and J ends were trimmed by 4 bases and 7 bases, with 20 bases remaining between them. CDR3 protein: CASSPGISGRGEKLFF. The CDR3 DNA reads TGTGCCAGCAGCCCCGGGATCTCGGGAAGGGGTGAAAAACTGTTTTTT.

The CDR3 reads CASSRGLAGGSYEQYF. The CDR3 DNA follows: TGCGCCAGCAGCCGAGGACTAGCGGGAGGGTCGTACGAGCAGTACTTC. The rearrangement joins TRBV4-3 to TRBJ2-7, with TRBD2 identical over 15 bases. The trim removed 4 bases at V and 4 bases at J, leaving 5 bases unmatched. The CDR3 spans 16 residues. CDR1 is LGHNA and CDR2 is YSLEER in the germline V gene.

This chain connects TRBV7-2 to TRBJ2-7; a possible D gene is TRBD1 (6 bases). The germline V gene encodes CDR1 SGHTA and CDR2 FQGNSA. This CDR3 region has 14 residues. V lost 4 bases to trimming and J lost 5 bases, with 15 bases between them. Here the CDR3 reads CASSWLGRGHEQYF. The CDR3 nucleotides are TGTGCCAGCAGCTGGCTCGGCAGGGGCCACGAGCAGTACTTC.

This rearrangement joins TRBV27 to TRBJ1-5, with D tentatively TRBD1 (5 bases). The CDR3 consists of 13 residues. From germline, CDR1 is MNHEY and CDR2 SMNVEV (reference sequence). The ends were cut back, 2 bases at V and 4 bases at J, with 6 bases in the middle. CDR3 sequence (DNA): TGTGCCAGCAGTTTAAACAGGAATCAGCCCCAGCATTTT. Its protein product is CASSLNRNQPQHF.

Concerning this clone: The sample carries other DNA sequences with the same CDR3. The chain has TRBV18 and TRBJ1-2, with D uncertain. Trimming took 3 bases from V and 0 from J, leaving 8 bases between them. CDR3 size: 14 residues. From germline, CDR1 is KGHSH and CDR2 LQKENI. The CDR3: CASSPAEANYGYTF. DNA for the CDR3: TGTGCCAGCTCACCTGCAGAAGCTAACTATGGCTACACCTTC.

In regard to this clone: The same CDR3 also results from other DNA sequences found in this sample. The V call is TRBV28, the J call TRBJ2-3; D unresolved. The CDR3 runs 14 residues. Germline V gene sequence: CDR1 MDHEN, CDR2 SYDVKM. V was clipped by 3 bases and J by 3 bases, with 10 bases between them. CDR3 amino acids: CASSFGPSTDTQYF. The CDR3 region has the DNA TGTGCCAGCAGTTTCGGACCGTCAACAGATACGCAGTATTTT.

V and J are TRBV18 and TRBJ2-3; D unclear. Trimming shortened V by 3 bases and J by 5 bases, and 3 bases separated the two germline ends. The CDR3 length is 11 residues. Germline lookup yields CDR1 KGHSH and CDR2 LQKENI. The CDR3 DNA is TGTGCCAGCTCACCGATAGATACGCAGTATTTT. Translated: CASSPIDTQYF. Using reference TRBV18 and TRBJ2-3 for the parts outside the CDR3, the full variable domain is NAGVMQNPRHLVRRRGQEARLRCSPMKGHSHVYWYRQLPEEGLKFMVYLQKENIIDESGMPKERFSAEFPKEGPSILRIQQVVRGDSAAYFCASSPIDTQYFGPGTRLTVL.

The genes are TRBV28 and TRBJ2-3, with D perhaps TRBD2 (5 bases). Per the germline V gene, CDR1 is MDHEN and CDR2 is SYDVKM. This CDR3 spans 13 amino acids. Deletions cut 10 bases from V and 1 base from J, with 12 bases between. The CDR3: CAILNGGTDTQYF. The DNA for the CDR3 is TGTGCCATACTCAACGGGGGCACAGATACGCAGTATTTT.

In this sample, this clone turned up once. CDR3 protein: CASSSSGSSYEQYF. In DNA, the CDR3 is TGTGCCAGCAGCTCCTCAGGGAGCTCCTACGAGCAGTACTTC. This rearrangement joins TRBV5-6 to TRBJ2-7; D might be TRBD1 or TRBD2, each matching 5 bases. The CDR3 is made up of 14 amino acids. The germline V gene encodes CDR1 SGHDT and CDR2 YYEEEE. Trimming took 3 bases from V and 0 from J, leaving 10 bases between them.

The chain links TRBV5-1 to TRBJ1-2, with no clear D. This CDR3 spans 13 amino acids. Deletions cut 0 bases from V and 8 bases from J, with 11 bases between. Looked up from germline, CDR1 is SGHRS and CDR2 is YFSETQ. As DNA, the CDR3 is TGCGCCAGCAGCTTGGGCCTTTCCGGGGGCTACACCTTC. Its translation is CASSLGLSGGYTF.

The chain uses TRBV4-2 and TRBJ1-1; D not resolved. Germline CDR1 reads LGHNA; CDR2 reads YNFKEQ. This CDR3 is 14 amino acids long. The ends were cut back, 5 bases at V and 1 base at J, with 11 bases in the middle. The CDR3: CASSVPGGNTEAFF. The CDR3 coding sequence is TGTGCCAGCAGCGTACCCGGCGGGAACACTGAAGCTTTCTTT.

The rearrangement joins TRBV27 to TRBJ1-1; D is uncertain. There are 14 residues in the CDR3. V shed 4 bases and J shed 0 bases, with 9 bases lying between them. Germline CDR1 reads MNHEY; CDR2 reads SMNVEV (reference sequence). CDR3: CASSWRRLNTEAFF. The CDR3 DNA follows: TGTGCCAGCAGTTGGAGACGACTGAACACTGAAGCTTTCTTT.

This sequence joins TRBV7-9 and TRBJ2-1, with D tentatively TRBD1 (5 bases). The CDR3 sequence is 12 residues long. V lost 6 bases to trimming and J lost 6 bases, with 9 bases between them. The germline V gene encodes CDR1 SEHNR and CDR2 FQNEAQ (reference sequence). In nucleotides, the CDR3 is TGTGCCAGCAGACAGGAGAGCAATGAGCAGTTCTTC. It codes for CASRQESNEQFF.

The rearrangement joins TRBV28 to TRBJ2-1, with TRBD1 matching 7 bases. The CDR3 spans 15 residues. V lost 2 bases and J lost 5; bases outside the gene matches: 6. Germline V gives CDR1 MDHEN, CDR2 SYDVKM. The CDR3 nucleotides read TGTGCCAGCAGTTTACGAGGGGGCCATAACAATGAGCAGTTCTTC. Translation: CASSLRGGHNNEQFF.

The chain recombines TRBV28 with TRBJ1-5, with D tentatively TRBD1 (5 bases). The V gene lost 7 bases and the J gene lost 5 bases, with 15 bases spanning the gap. Germline V lookup: CDR1 MDHEN, CDR2 SYDVKM. The CDR3 sequence is 14 residues long. CDR3 amino acids: CASTPSGGDQPQHF. DNA for the CDR3: TGTGCCAGCACTCCCTCGGGGGGGGATCAGCCCCAGCATTTT.

The genes are TRBV7-2 and TRBJ1-3; maybe TRBD1 (6 bases). Trimming left V 1 base short and J 4 bases short, with 14 bases between. The germline CDR1 and CDR2 sequences are SGHTA and FQGNSA. The CDR3 consists of 16 residues. The CDR3 DNA follows: TGTGCCAGCAGCTTAGGATCGGGGGCGACCGGAAACACCATATATTTT. Encoded protein: CASSLGSGATGNTIYF.